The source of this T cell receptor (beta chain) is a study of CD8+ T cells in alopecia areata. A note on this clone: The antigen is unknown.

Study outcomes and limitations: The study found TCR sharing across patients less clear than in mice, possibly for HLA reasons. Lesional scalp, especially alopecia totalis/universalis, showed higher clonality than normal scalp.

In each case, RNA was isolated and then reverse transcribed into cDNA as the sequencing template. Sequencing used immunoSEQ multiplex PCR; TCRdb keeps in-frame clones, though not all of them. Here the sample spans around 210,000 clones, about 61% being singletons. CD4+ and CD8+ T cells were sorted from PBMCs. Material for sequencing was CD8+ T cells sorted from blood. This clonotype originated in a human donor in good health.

In nucleotides, the CDR3 is TGCGCCAGCAGTTTCAATCAGGGAGATTCGCGTATCTACAACACTGAAGCTTTCTTT. It encodes CASSFNQGDSRIYNTEAFF. The genes are TRBV23-1 and TRBJ1-1; a possible D gene is TRBD1 (5 bases). TRBV23-1 is labeled an ORF, and its function is uncertain. Trimming shortened V by 5 bases and J by 2 bases, and 27 bases separated the two germline ends. The CDR3 sequence is 19 residues long.